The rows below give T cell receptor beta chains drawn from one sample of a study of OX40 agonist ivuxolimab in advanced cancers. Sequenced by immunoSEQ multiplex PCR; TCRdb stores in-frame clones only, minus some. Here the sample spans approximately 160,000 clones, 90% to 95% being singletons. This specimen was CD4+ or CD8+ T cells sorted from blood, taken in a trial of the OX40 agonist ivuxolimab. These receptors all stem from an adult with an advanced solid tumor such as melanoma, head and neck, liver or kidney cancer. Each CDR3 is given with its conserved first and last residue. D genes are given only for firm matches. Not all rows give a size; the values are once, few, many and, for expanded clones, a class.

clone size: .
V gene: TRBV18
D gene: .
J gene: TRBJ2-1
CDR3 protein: CASSPEHWGAGINEQFF
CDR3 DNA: TGTGCCAGCTCACCAGAGCATTGGGGGGCGGGCATCAATGAGCAGTTCTTC

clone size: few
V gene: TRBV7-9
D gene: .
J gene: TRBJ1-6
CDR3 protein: CASSQTLGGSGSPLHF
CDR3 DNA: TGTGCCAGCAGCCAAACCCTGGGAGGGTCTGGGTCACCCCTCCACTTT

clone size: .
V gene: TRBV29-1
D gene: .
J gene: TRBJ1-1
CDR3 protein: CSVRQQGNTEAFF
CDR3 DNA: TGCAGCGTCCGCCAACAGGGGAACACTGAAGCTTTCTTT

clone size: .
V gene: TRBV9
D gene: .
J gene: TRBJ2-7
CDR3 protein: CASSVGPSEVYEQYF
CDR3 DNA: TGTGCCAGCAGCGTGGGCCCCTCGGAGGTCTACGAGCAGTACTTC

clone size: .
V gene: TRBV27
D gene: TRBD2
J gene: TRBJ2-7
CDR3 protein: CASSFASGVSYEQYF
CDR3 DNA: TGTGCCAGCAGTTTCGCTAGCGGGGTATCCTACGAGCAGTACTTC

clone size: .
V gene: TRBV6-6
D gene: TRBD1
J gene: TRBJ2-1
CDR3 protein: CASTLGTGGNEQFF
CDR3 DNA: TGTGCCAGCACCTTGGGGACAGGGGGGAATGAGCAGTTCTTC

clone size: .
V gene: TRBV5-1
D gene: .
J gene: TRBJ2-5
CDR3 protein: CASSVGGQYF
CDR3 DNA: TGCGCCAGCAGCGTAGGGGGCCAGTACTTC

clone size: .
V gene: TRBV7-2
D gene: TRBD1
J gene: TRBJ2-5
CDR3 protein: CASRKRTGEETQYF
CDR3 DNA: TGTGCCAGCCGAAAACGGACAGGGGAAGAGACCCAGTACTTC

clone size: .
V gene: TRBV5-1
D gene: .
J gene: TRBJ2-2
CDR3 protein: CASTRDSGSTGELFF
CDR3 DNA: TGCGCCAGCACCCGGGACTCCGGGAGCACCGGGGAGCTGTTTTTT

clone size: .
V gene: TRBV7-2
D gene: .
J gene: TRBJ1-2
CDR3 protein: CASSRLQGGYGYTF
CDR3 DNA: TGTGCCAGCAGCCGATTACAGGGAGGCTATGGCTACACCTTC

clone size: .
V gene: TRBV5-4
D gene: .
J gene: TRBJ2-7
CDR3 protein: CASSLAGGQSSYEQYF
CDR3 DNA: TGTGCCAGCAGCTTGGCAGGCGGCCAAAGCTCCTACGAGCAGTACTTC

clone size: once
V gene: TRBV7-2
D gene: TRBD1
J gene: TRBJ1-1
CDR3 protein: CASSPDGTGGARFAEAFF
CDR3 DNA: TGTGCCAGCAGCCCGGATGGGACAGGGGGCGCTAGGTTCGCTGAAGCTTTCTTT

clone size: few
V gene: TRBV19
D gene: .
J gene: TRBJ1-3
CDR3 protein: CASSIYRSSGNTIYF
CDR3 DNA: TGTGCCAGTAGCATTTACAGGAGCTCTGGAAACACCATATATTTT

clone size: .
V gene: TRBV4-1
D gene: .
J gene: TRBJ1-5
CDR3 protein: CASSQETRTNQPQHF
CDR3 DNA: TGCGCCAGCAGCCAAGAGACGAGGACCAATCAGCCCCAGCATTTT

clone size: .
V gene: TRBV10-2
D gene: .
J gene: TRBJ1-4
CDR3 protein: CASSDWGATNEKLFF
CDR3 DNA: TGCGCCAGCAGTGATTGGGGGGCAACTAATGAAAAACTGTTTTTT

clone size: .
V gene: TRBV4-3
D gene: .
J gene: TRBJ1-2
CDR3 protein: CASSPGLIDRYYGYTF
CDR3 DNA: TGCGCCAGCAGCCCCGGTTTGATTGACAGGTACTATGGCTACACCTTC

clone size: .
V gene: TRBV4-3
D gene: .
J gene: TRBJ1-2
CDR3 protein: CASSQDLEGGLYGYTF
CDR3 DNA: TGCGCCAGCAGCCAAGATTTAGAGGGGGGACTCTATGGCTACACCTTC

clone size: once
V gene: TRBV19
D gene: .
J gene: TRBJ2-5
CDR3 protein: CASSIGQVETQYF
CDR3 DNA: TGTGCCAGTAGTATAGGTCAGGTTGAGACCCAGTACTTC

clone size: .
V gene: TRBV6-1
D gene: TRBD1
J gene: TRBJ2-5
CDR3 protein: CASSGGQGLRAQYF
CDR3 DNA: TGTGCCAGCAGTGGGGGACAGGGGCTCAGGGCCCAGTACTTC

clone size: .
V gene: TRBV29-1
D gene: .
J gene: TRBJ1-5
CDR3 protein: CSVEGGAGGQPQHF
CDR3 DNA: TGCAGCGTTGAAGGGGGGGCAGGAGGTCAGCCCCAGCATTTT

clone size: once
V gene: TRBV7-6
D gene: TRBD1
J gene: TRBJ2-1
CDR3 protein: CASSPGQGPYNEQFF
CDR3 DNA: TGTGCCAGTAGTCCGGGACAGGGACCCTACAATGAGCAGTTCTTC

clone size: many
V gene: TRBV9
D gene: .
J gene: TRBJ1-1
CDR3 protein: CASSVESEGTNTEAFF
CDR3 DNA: TGTGCCAGCAGCGTAGAGTCGGAGGGGACGAACACTGAAGCTTTCTTT

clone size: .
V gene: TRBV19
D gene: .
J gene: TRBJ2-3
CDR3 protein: CASSIVAAATDTQYF
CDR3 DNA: TGTGCCAGTAGTATCGTTGCGGCGGCCACAGATACGCAGTATTTT

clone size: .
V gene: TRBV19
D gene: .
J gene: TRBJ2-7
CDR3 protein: CASSSGPSYEQYF
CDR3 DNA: TGTGCCAGTAGTTCCGGGCCCTCCTACGAGCAGTACTTC

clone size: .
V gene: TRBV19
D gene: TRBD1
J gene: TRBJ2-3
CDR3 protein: CASSVQGIAADTQYF
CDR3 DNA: TGTGCCAGTAGTGTACAGGGGATTGCGGCAGATACGCAGTATTTT

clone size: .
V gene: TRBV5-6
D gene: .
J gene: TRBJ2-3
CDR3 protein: CASSLSPSTDTQYF
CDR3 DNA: TGTGCCAGCAGCTTATCCCCTAGCACAGATACGCAGTATTTT

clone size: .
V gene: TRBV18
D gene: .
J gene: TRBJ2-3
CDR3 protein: CASSPGTRTDTQYF
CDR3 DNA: TGTGCCAGCTCACCTGGGACTCGCACAGATACGCAGTATTTT

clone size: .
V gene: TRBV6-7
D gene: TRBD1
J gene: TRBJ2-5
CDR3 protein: CASRHGQGTRETQYF
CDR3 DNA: TGTGCCAGCAGACACGGACAGGGTACTCGAGAGACCCAGTACTTC

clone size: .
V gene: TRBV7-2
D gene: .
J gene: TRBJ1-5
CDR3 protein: CASSKANQPQHF
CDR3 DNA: TGTGCCAGCAGCAAGGCTAATCAGCCCCAGCATTTT

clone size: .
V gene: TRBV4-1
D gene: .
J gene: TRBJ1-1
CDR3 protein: CASSQDPATVEAFF
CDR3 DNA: TGCGCCAGCAGCCAAGATCCCGCGACAGTGGAAGCTTTCTTT

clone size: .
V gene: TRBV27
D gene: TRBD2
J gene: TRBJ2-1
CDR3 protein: CASSPWTSGSYEQFF
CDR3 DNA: TGTGCCAGCAGTCCCTGGACTAGCGGGAGCTATGAGCAGTTCTTC

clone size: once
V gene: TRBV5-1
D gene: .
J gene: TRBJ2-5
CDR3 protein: CASSLQGRGETQYF
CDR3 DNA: TGCGCCAGCAGCTTACAGGGGCGGGGGGAGACCCAGTACTTC

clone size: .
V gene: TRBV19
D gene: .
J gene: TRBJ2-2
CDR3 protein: CASRTGTVNTGELFF
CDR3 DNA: TGTGCCAGTAGAACCGGGACGGTGAACACCGGGGAGCTGTTTTTT

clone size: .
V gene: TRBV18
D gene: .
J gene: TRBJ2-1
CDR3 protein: CASSPQGAYNEQFF
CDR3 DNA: TGTGCCAGCTCACCACAGGGCGCCTACAATGAGCAGTTCTTC

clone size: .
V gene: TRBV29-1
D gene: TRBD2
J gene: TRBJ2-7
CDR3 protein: CSAVAGGSYEQYF
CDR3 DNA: TGCAGCGCCGTAGCGGGAGGCTCCTACGAGCAGTACTTC

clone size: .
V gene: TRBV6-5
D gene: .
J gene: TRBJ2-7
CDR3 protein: CASSYGRYVYEQYF
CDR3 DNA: TGTGCCAGCAGTTACGGGCGGTACGTCTACGAGCAGTACTTC

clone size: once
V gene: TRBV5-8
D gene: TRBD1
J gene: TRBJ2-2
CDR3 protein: CASSPPWTGATGELFF
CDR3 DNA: TGTGCCAGCAGTCCTCCCTGGACAGGCGCAACCGGGGAGCTGTTTTTT

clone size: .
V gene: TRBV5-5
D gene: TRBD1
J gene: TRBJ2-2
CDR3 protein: CASSSGQGITGELFF
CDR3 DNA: TGTGCCAGCAGCTCCGGACAGGGGATCACCGGGGAGCTGTTTTTT

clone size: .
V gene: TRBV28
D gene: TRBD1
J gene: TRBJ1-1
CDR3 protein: CASRTGVAEAFF
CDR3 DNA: TGTGCCAGCAGAACAGGGGTGGCTGAAGCTTTCTTT

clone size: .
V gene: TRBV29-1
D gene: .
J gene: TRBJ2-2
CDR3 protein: CSVANSNTGELFF
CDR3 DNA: TGCAGCGTTGCCAACTCGAACACCGGGGAGCTGTTTTTT

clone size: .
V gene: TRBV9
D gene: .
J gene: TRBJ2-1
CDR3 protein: CASSASGDSYNEQFF
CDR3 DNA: TGTGCCAGCAGCGCGAGCGGAGACTCCTACAATGAGCAGTTCTTC

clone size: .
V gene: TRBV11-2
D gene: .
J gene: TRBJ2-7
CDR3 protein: CASSLDRGSYEQYF
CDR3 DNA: TGTGCCAGCAGCTTAGATAGGGGCAGCTACGAGCAGTACTTC

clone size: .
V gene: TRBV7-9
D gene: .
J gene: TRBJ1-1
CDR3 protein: CASSSLTVEAFF
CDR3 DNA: TGTGCCAGCAGCTCACTCACAGTTGAAGCTTTCTTT

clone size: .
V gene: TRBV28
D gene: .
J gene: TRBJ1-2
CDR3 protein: CASSLSAAGRAAYGYTF
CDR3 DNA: TGTGCCAGCAGTTTATCGGCGGCAGGGAGGGCGGCCTATGGCTACACCTTC

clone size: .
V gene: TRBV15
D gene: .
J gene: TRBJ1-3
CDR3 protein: CATSRASAPGGNTIYF
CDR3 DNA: TGTGCCACCAGCAGAGCGTCGGCCCCGGGGGGAAACACCATATATTTT

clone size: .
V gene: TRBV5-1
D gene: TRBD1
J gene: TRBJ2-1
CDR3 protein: CASSSRQGNEQFF
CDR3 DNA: TGCGCCAGCAGCTCTCGACAGGGAAATGAGCAGTTCTTC

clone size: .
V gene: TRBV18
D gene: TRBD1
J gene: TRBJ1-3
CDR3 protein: CASSRDRKSSGNTIYF
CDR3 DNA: TGTGCCAGCTCTCGGGACAGGAAGAGCTCTGGAAACACCATATATTTT

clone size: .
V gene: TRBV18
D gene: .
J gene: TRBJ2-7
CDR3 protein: CASSPPGERHEQYF
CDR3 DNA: TGTGCCAGCTCACCACCGGGGGAAAGGCACGAGCAGTACTTC

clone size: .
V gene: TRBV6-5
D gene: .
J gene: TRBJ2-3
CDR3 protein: CASSYSTNTDTQYF
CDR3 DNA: TGTGCCAGCAGTTACTCGACTAACACAGATACGCAGTATTTT

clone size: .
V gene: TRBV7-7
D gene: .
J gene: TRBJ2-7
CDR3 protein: CASSRGGGGEQYF
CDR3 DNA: TGTGCCAGCAGCCGGGGCGGGGGCGGCGAGCAGTACTTC

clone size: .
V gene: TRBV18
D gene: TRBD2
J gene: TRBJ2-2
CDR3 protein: CASSQTSWNTGELFF
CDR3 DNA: TGTGCCAGCTCACAGACTAGCTGGAACACCGGGGAGCTGTTTTTT

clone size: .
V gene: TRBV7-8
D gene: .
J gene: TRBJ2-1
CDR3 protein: CASSSRDRTQFF
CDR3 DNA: TGTGCCAGCAGCTCAAGAGACAGGACGCAGTTCTTC

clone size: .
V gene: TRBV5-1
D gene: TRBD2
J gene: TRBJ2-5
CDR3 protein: CASSVLGTTQETQYF
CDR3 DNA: TGCGCCAGCAGCGTGCTCGGGACTACCCAAGAGACCCAGTACTTC

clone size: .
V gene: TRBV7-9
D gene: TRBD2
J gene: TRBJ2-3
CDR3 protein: CASSLAISGDGTDTQYF
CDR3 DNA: TGTGCCAGCAGCTTAGCCATTAGCGGGGATGGCACAGATACGCAGTATTTT

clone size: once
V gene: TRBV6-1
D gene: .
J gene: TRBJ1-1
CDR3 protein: CASTLLWGRAFF
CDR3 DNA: TGTGCCAGCACCCTACTGTGGGGGCGAGCTTTCTTT

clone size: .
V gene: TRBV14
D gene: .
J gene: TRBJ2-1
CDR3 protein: CASSPGLFYNEQFF
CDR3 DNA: TGTGCCAGCAGCCCGGGACTTTTCTACAATGAGCAGTTCTTC

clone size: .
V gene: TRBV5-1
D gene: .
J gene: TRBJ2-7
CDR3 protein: CASSLDGGQIYEQYF
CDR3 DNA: TGCGCCAGCAGCTTGGATGGGGGGCAGATCTACGAGCAGTACTTC